The rows below give T cell receptor beta chains drawn from one sample of a study of blood T cell repertoires in COVID-19. The protocol was immunoSEQ multiplex PCR, while the TCRdb copy is restricted to in-frame clones and leaves out a portion. Of 300,000 to 400,000 clones listed, roughly 84% are singletons. Specimen: peripheral blood. These receptors originate from a man in his fifties or sixties with active or convalescent COVID-19. CDR3s include the opening cysteine and the closing phenylalanine or tryptophan. Fields, in order: V gene, clone size, J gene, D gene, CDR3 DNA, CDR3 protein. The D gene is left open where the match is weak. Clone size appears in some rows only: once, few, many, or a class for an expanded clone.

V gene: TRBV18
clone size: -
J gene: TRBJ2-2
D gene: TRBD2
CDR3 DNA: TGTGCCAGCTCACCGCCCCCTAGCGGGAGTTTCACCGGGGAGCTGTTTTTT
CDR3 protein: CASSPPPSGSFTGELFF

V gene: TRBV5-6
clone size: -
J gene: TRBJ1-2
D gene: TRBD1
CDR3 DNA: TGTGCCAGCAGCTTGGTCTCAGGGGGTGGCTACACCTTC
CDR3 protein: CASSLVSGGGYTF

V gene: TRBV6-1
clone size: -
J gene: TRBJ2-3
D gene: -
CDR3 DNA: TGTGCCAGCAGTGAATTGGAGGGCCTGGTAACCCATTTT
CDR3 protein: CASSELEGLVTHF

V gene: TRBV3-1/TRBV3-2
clone size: -
J gene: TRBJ1-1
D gene: -
CDR3 DNA: TGTGCCAGCAGCACACGACAGGATTGGAACACTGAAGCTTTCTTT
CDR3 protein: CASSTRQDWNTEAFF

V gene: TRBV7-2
clone size: -
J gene: TRBJ2-3
D gene: TRBD2
CDR3 DNA: TGTGCCAGCAGCTTATTCATCGGGGGGGAGACAGATACGCAGTATTTT
CDR3 protein: CASSLFIGGETDTQYF

V gene: TRBV6-6
clone size: once
J gene: TRBJ1-2
D gene: TRBD1
CDR3 DNA: TGTGCCAGCAGATCGGGACAGGGGGCTAACTATGGCTACACCTTC
CDR3 protein: CASRSGQGANYGYTF

V gene: TRBV29-1
clone size: few
J gene: TRBJ1-1
D gene: TRBD1
CDR3 DNA: TGCAGCGGGACAGGCAACACTGAAGCTTTCTTT
CDR3 protein: CSGTGNTEAFF

V gene: TRBV3-1/TRBV3-2
clone size: -
J gene: TRBJ2-7
D gene: -
CDR3 DNA: TGTGCCAGCAGCCAAGTCAGTGGTTACGAGCAGTACTTC
CDR3 protein: CASSQVSGYEQYF

V gene: TRBV6-5
clone size: -
J gene: TRBJ2-1
D gene: TRBD1
CDR3 DNA: TGTGCCAGCAGAGGGACAGGGGGCGTCAATGAGCAGTTCTTC
CDR3 protein: CASRGTGGVNEQFF

V gene: TRBV10-3
clone size: -
J gene: TRBJ2-3
D gene: -
CDR3 DNA: TGTGCCACCAATGGAGATGGGGGCCCAGATACGCAGTATTTT
CDR3 protein: CATNGDGGPDTQYF

V gene: TRBV6-5
clone size: -
J gene: TRBJ2-7
D gene: TRBD2
CDR3 DNA: TGTGCCAGCAGTACCCTTAGCGGGGGGGCCTACGAGCAGTACTTC
CDR3 protein: CASSTLSGGAYEQYF

V gene: TRBV10-3
clone size: -
J gene: TRBJ2-4
D gene: TRBD2
CDR3 DNA: TGTGCCATCAGCATCGGACTAGCGGGAGACGCCATTCAGTACTTC
CDR3 protein: CAISIGLAGDAIQYF

V gene: TRBV11-3
clone size: -
J gene: TRBJ2-1
D gene: -
CDR3 DNA: TGTGCCAGCAGCTTAGACAGGGTCAATGAGCAGTTCTTC
CDR3 protein: CASSLDRVNEQFF

V gene: TRBV5-1
clone size: -
J gene: TRBJ1-3
D gene: -
CDR3 DNA: TGCGCCAGCAGCTTGGACTTGACAGCCTCTGGAAACACCATATATTTT
CDR3 protein: CASSLDLTASGNTIYF

V gene: TRBV9
clone size: once
J gene: TRBJ2-7
D gene: TRBD1
CDR3 DNA: TGTGCCAGCAGCCCGAGTCCGGGACAGACGACCTACGAGCAGTACTTC
CDR3 protein: CASSPSPGQTTYEQYF

V gene: TRBV21-1
clone size: -
J gene: TRBJ1-2
D gene: -
CDR3 DNA: TGTGCCAGCAGCAATATAGGACAGGGAAACTATGGCTACACCTTC
CDR3 protein: CASSNIGQGNYGYTF

V gene: TRBV2
clone size: -
J gene: TRBJ1-6
D gene: TRBD1
CDR3 DNA: TGTGCCAGCAGTGCTTCCGGACAGGATAATTCACCCCTCCACTTT
CDR3 protein: CASSASGQDNSPLHF

V gene: TRBV28
clone size: -
J gene: TRBJ2-7
D gene: -
CDR3 DNA: TGTGCCAGCAGGGCTTGGCGGGAGCAGTACTTC
CDR3 protein: CASRAWREQYF

V gene: TRBV19
clone size: -
J gene: TRBJ1-2
D gene: -
CDR3 DNA: TGTGCCAGTAGTATAGGAGCCGGAGGATATGGCTACACCTTC
CDR3 protein: CASSIGAGGYGYTF

V gene: TRBV19
clone size: -
J gene: TRBJ1-2
D gene: TRBD1
CDR3 DNA: TGTGCCAGTAGTATGAGGGGGCGTACCTATGGCTACACCTTC
CDR3 protein: CASSMRGRTYGYTF

V gene: TRBV4-2
clone size: -
J gene: TRBJ2-2
D gene: TRBD1
CDR3 DNA: TGTGCCAGCAGCCAAACCCGGGACAGGGGAAACACCGGGGAGCTGTTTTTT
CDR3 protein: CASSQTRDRGNTGELFF

V gene: TRBV2
clone size: -
J gene: TRBJ1-1
D gene: -
CDR3 DNA: TGTGCCAGCAGCCAGGGATACGGCACTGAAGCTTTCTTT
CDR3 protein: CASSQGYGTEAFF

V gene: TRBV3-1/TRBV3-2
clone size: -
J gene: TRBJ1-6
D gene: TRBD1
CDR3 DNA: TGTGCCAGCAGCCTCTACTCGGGACAGGGGAGGAGTGGTAATTCACCCCTCCACTTT
CDR3 protein: CASSLYSGQGRSGNSPLHF

V gene: TRBV27
clone size: -
J gene: TRBJ1-2
D gene: -
CDR3 DNA: TGTGCCAGCAGTTCTCCCCAGCGGGGGGACTATGGCTACACCTTC
CDR3 protein: CASSSPQRGDYGYTF

V gene: TRBV28
clone size: -
J gene: TRBJ1-6
D gene: TRBD1
CDR3 DNA: TGTGCCAGCAGCTTACAGGGGGTAGGGTCACCCCTCCACTTT
CDR3 protein: CASSLQGVGSPLHF

V gene: TRBV7-3
clone size: -
J gene: TRBJ2-1
D gene: TRBD1
CDR3 DNA: TGTGCCAGCAGCTTAGGTCACAGGGGGCGAGGTAGTGAGCAGTTCTTC
CDR3 protein: CASSLGHRGRGSEQFF

V gene: TRBV20-1
clone size: -
J gene: TRBJ2-3
D gene: TRBD2
CDR3 DNA: TGCAGTGCTCGTGGTAGCGGGGGAGATACGCAGTATTTT
CDR3 protein: CSARGSGGDTQYF

V gene: TRBV28
clone size: -
J gene: TRBJ1-6
D gene: TRBD1
CDR3 DNA: TGTGCCAGCACCCCTCGGACAGGGGGCTCGGATTCACCCCTCCACTTT
CDR3 protein: CASTPRTGGSDSPLHF

V gene: TRBV5-6
clone size: -
J gene: TRBJ2-7
D gene: TRBD1
CDR3 DNA: TGTGCCAGCAGCCGGGACAGGACCTCCTACGAGCAGTACTTC
CDR3 protein: CASSRDRTSYEQYF

V gene: TRBV28
clone size: -
J gene: TRBJ2-1
D gene: -
CDR3 DNA: TGTGCCAGCAGTTTCTCACTGTTTGAGCAGTTCTTC
CDR3 protein: CASSFSLFEQFF

V gene: TRBV4-1
clone size: -
J gene: TRBJ2-3
D gene: TRBD1
CDR3 DNA: TGCGCCAGCAGCCAAGTGTACACAGGGGCAGATACGCAGTATTTT
CDR3 protein: CASSQVYTGADTQYF

V gene: TRBV24-1
clone size: -
J gene: TRBJ1-2
D gene: -
CDR3 DNA: TGTGCCACCAGTGTGGGGGCCAACTATGGCTACACCTTC
CDR3 protein: CATSVGANYGYTF

V gene: TRBV7-2
clone size: -
J gene: TRBJ2-5
D gene: -
CDR3 DNA: TGTGCCAGCAGCAAAAGGGCAGGGGGGCCAGAGACCCAGTACTTC
CDR3 protein: CASSKRAGGPETQYF

V gene: TRBV27
clone size: -
J gene: TRBJ2-1
D gene: TRBD2
CDR3 DNA: TGTGCCAGCAGTAAGAGGACTAGCGGGAAGAGGGGTGAGCAGTTCTTC
CDR3 protein: CASSKRTSGKRGEQFF

V gene: TRBV6-2/TRBV6-3
clone size: few
J gene: TRBJ2-7
D gene: TRBD2
CDR3 DNA: TGTGCCAGCAGTTACGGGGCTAGCGGGGTCGGCGAGCAGTACTTC
CDR3 protein: CASSYGASGVGEQYF

V gene: TRBV18
clone size: -
J gene: TRBJ2-1
D gene: TRBD2
CDR3 DNA: TGTGCCAGCTCACCGGGGGGGTACAATGAGCAGTTCTTC
CDR3 protein: CASSPGGYNEQFF

V gene: TRBV7-9
clone size: -
J gene: TRBJ2-7
D gene: -
CDR3 DNA: TGTGCCAGCAGCTTTGTCGGGGAGAGGTACGAGCAGTACTTC
CDR3 protein: CASSFVGERYEQYF

V gene: TRBV19
clone size: once
J gene: TRBJ1-1
D gene: -
CDR3 DNA: TGTGCCAGTAGTAAACAGGGTTTCACTGAAGCTTTCTTT
CDR3 protein: CASSKQGFTEAFF

V gene: TRBV5-1
clone size: -
J gene: TRBJ2-2
D gene: TRBD2
CDR3 DNA: TGCGCCAGCAGCGGGGGACTAGCGGGAGCCGGGGAGCTGTTTTTT
CDR3 protein: CASSGGLAGAGELFF

V gene: TRBV10-3
clone size: -
J gene: TRBJ2-7
D gene: TRBD1
CDR3 DNA: TGTGCCACCGGGACAGCCTACGAGCAGTACTTC
CDR3 protein: CATGTAYEQYF

V gene: TRBV12-3/TRBV12-4
clone size: -
J gene: TRBJ1-1
D gene: -
CDR3 DNA: TGTGCCAGCAGTTTGGTTCAGGCTTCTGAAGCTTTCTTT
CDR3 protein: CASSLVQASEAFF

V gene: TRBV18
clone size: once
J gene: TRBJ1-3
D gene: -
CDR3 DNA: TGTGCCAGCTCACCACGTCGGGGTCTCAAAAGCCGAAACACCATATATTTT
CDR3 protein: CASSPRRGLKSRNTIYF

V gene: TRBV7-9
clone size: -
J gene: TRBJ2-5
D gene: -
CDR3 DNA: TGTGCCAGCAGCACCGGAGAGATCCAAGAGACCCAGTACTTC
CDR3 protein: CASSTGEIQETQYF

V gene: TRBV9
clone size: -
J gene: TRBJ1-5
D gene: TRBD1
CDR3 DNA: TGTGCCAGCAGCGTAGCCCCAACAGGGGGACAGCCCCAGCATTTT
CDR3 protein: CASSVAPTGGQPQHF

V gene: TRBV15
clone size: once
J gene: TRBJ1-5
D gene: -
CDR3 DNA: TGTGCCACCAGCAGAGGTAGTCAACAGCCCCAGCATTTT
CDR3 protein: CATSRGSQQPQHF

V gene: TRBV6-2/TRBV6-3
clone size: -
J gene: TRBJ2-2
D gene: -
CDR3 DNA: TGTGCCAGCAGCTCCGGGAGCCCCGGGGAGCTGTTTTTT
CDR3 protein: CASSSGSPGELFF

V gene: TRBV12-3/TRBV12-4
clone size: -
J gene: TRBJ1-6
D gene: -
CDR3 DNA: TGTGCCAGCAGTTTTTTCGGGGGATCACCCCTCCACTTT
CDR3 protein: CASSFFGGSPLHF

V gene: TRBV21-1
clone size: -
J gene: TRBJ2-5
D gene: -
CDR3 DNA: TGTGCCAGCAGCAAAGGGGCGACAGGGATTCAAGAGACCCAGTACTTC
CDR3 protein: CASSKGATGIQETQYF

V gene: TRBV7-9
clone size: -
J gene: TRBJ2-2
D gene: -
CDR3 DNA: TGTGCCAGCAGCCCACCCCCGGGAAGCGGGTCAGGGGAGCTGTTTTTT
CDR3 protein: CASSPPPGSGSGELFF

V gene: TRBV7-2
clone size: -
J gene: TRBJ1-2
D gene: -
CDR3 DNA: TGTGCCAGCAGCTTAGGACTGAACTCCTATGGCTACACCTTC
CDR3 protein: CASSLGLNSYGYTF

V gene: TRBV6-5
clone size: -
J gene: TRBJ1-1
D gene: -
CDR3 DNA: TGTGCCAGCGTATTACGAGGGATCAGCACTGAAGCTTTCTTT
CDR3 protein: CASVLRGISTEAFF

V gene: TRBV7-2
clone size: -
J gene: TRBJ1-2
D gene: TRBD1
CDR3 DNA: TGTGCCAGCAGTCAAAGACAGGGGAGTGGTGGCTACACCTTC
CDR3 protein: CASSQRQGSGGYTF

V gene: TRBV20-1
clone size: -
J gene: TRBJ2-1
D gene: TRBD1
CDR3 DNA: TGCAGTGCCCAGGACAGGGAACCGTTCTTC
CDR3 protein: CSAQDREPFF

V gene: TRBV5-1
clone size: -
J gene: TRBJ2-3
D gene: -
CDR3 DNA: TGCGCCAGCAGCTTCTTACCTACTAGCACAGATACGCAGTATTTT
CDR3 protein: CASSFLPTSTDTQYF

V gene: TRBV19
clone size: -
J gene: TRBJ1-2
D gene: TRBD1
CDR3 DNA: TGTGCCAGTAGGTCGACAGGGGGCAGCTATGGCTACACCTTC
CDR3 protein: CASRSTGGSYGYTF